This T cell receptor (beta chain) stems from a study of T-cell memory formation after mild COVID-19. Study findings and constraints: Clones which contracted sat mainly in CM and EM if CD4+, and in EMRA if CD8+. That cross-reactive memory joined was suggested by some responding clones appearing in pre-infection memory. Second-wave clones reaching peak frequency on day 37 lacked confirmed SARS-CoV-2 specificity.

5'RACE primed at constant segments yielded TCR alpha and TCR beta cDNA libraries bearing sample barcodes and UMIs. TCRdb passed the 5' RACE reads through MiXCR, listing each CDR3 protein once. Among 550,000 to 700,000 distinct CDR3 sequences listed, around a sixth were seen once. For this clonotype: Antigen unknown.

The germline gives CDR1 MNHNS, CDR2 SASEGT. The CDR3 sequence is 14 residues long. With 6 bases removed from V and 1 base from J, the gap between germline ends came to 13 bases. The source is an adult woman who had mild COVID-19 (a few samples of this study predate the infection). Cell type and time point are not known. Material: PBMCs or a T cell subset sorted from them (not recorded which). V gene TRBV6-1 combines with J gene TRBJ2-7, with a weak D call TRBD1 (6 bases). CDR3 nucleotides: TGTGCCAGCAGGGGGGACATAATTTCCTACGAGCAGTACTTC. This sequence encodes CASRGDIISYEQYF.